These 23 T cell receptor beta chains were sequenced from one sample in a study of shared clonotypes between healthy human individuals. The protocol was immunoSEQ multiplex PCR, while the TCRdb copy is restricted to in-frame clones and leaves out a portion. Among roughly 2,500,000 clones listed, 93% were seen once. Sequenced material: naive CD4+ T cells from PBMCs. Sample subset: CD45RA+ positively selected. These receptors were taken from a man aged 18 to 35 in good health. Some clones in this sample may be carry-over from other donors' samples.

The V gene is TRBV7-2, the J gene TRBJ1-2; D call uncertain. Germline V CDR1 and CDR2: SGHTA, FQGNSA. The CDR3 spans 13 residues. Trimming took off 2 bases at V and 5 bases at J, with 9 bases between the two ends. The CDR3 coding sequence is TGTGCCAGCAGCTTAACAGCTCTATATGGCTACACCTTC. Its translation is CASSLTALYGYTF.

The rearrangement joins TRBV28 to TRBJ2-7; possibly TRBD2 for D (6 bases). The CDR3 runs 13 residues. The V end lost 7 bases, the J end lost 1 base, and 11 bases lay between the germline ends. In germline, CDR1 is MDHEN, CDR2 SYDVKM. DNA for the CDR3: TGTGCCAGCACGGAGGGATCATCCTACGAGCAGTACTTC. It is translated as CASTEGSSYEQYF.

The chain couples TRBV2 to TRBJ1-5, with 7 nucleotides matching TRBD1. The V gene's germline CDR1 is SNHLY and CDR2 FYNNEI. With 2 bases clipped from V and 6 bases from J, the junction kept 7 bases outside the gene matches. The CDR3 is 15 residues long. The CDR3 coding sequence is TGTGCCAGCAGTGAATCCGGCAGGGGGGTTCAGCCCCAGCATTTT. Amino acid sequence: CASSESGRGVQPQHF.

V usage is TRBV27 and J usage is TRBJ2-7; 8 bases align to TRBD2. The germline CDR1 and CDR2 sequences are MNHEY and SMNVEV (reference sequence). After removal of 1 base from V and 7 bases from J, the junction contained 12 bases not matched to a gene. This CDR3 region has 16 residues. CDR3 in amino acids: CASSLFGREGPREQYF. In DNA, the CDR3 is TGTGCCAGCAGTTTATTCGGACGGGAGGGGCCGAGGGAGCAGTACTTC.

V is TRBV11-3 and J is TRBJ2-3, with D unclear. CDR3 length: 13 amino acids. Per the germline V gene, CDR1 is SGHNT and CDR2 is YENEEA. V gave up 4 bases and J gave up 5 bases, with 10 bases separating them. For the CDR3, the DNA is TGTGCCAGCAGCTCTGACCCGGGAGATACGCAGTATTTT. Amino acid sequence: CASSSDPGDTQYF. Full variable domain (missing parts from reference TRBV11-3 and TRBJ2-3): EAGVVQSPRYKIIEKKQPVAFWCNPISGHNTLYWYLQNLGQGPELLIRYENEEAVDDSQLPKDRFSAERLKGVDSTLKIQPAELGDSAVYLCASSSDPGDTQYFGPGTRLTVL.

A few counts support this clone. The rearrangement links TRBV6-1 to TRBJ1-3; D is perhaps TRBD1 (6 bases). V was clipped by 5 bases and J by 6 bases, with 11 bases between them. Germline CDR1 and CDR2: MNHNS and SASEGT. This CDR3 has 13 residues. CDR3: CASSPGVVNTIYF. CDR3 nucleotide sequence: TGTGCCAGCAGTCCAGGGGTAGTAAACACCATATATTTT.

The J gene is TRBJ2-7, the V gene TRBV6-6; D is unresolved. Germline V lookup: CDR1 MNHNY, CDR2 SVGAGI (reference sequence). V lost 5 bases, J lost 3 bases, and 8 bases lay in between. CDR3 size: 12 residues. The CDR3 bases are TGTGCCAGCAGTGGGCGGAGCTACGAGCAGTACTTC. It yields the protein CASSGRSYEQYF.

The table lists this clone with a count of one. The chain recombines TRBV28 with TRBJ2-3; 7 bases map to TRBD2. J was trimmed by 0 bases and V by 6 bases; bases with no gene match: 6. Germline V gene lookup returns CDR1 MDHEN and CDR2 SYDVKM. The CDR3 has 15 residues. DNA of the CDR3: TGTGCCAGCAGCCAAAGGGACTACAGCACAGATACGCAGTATTTT. This gives the protein CASSQRDYSTDTQYF.

The chain carries TRBV6-5 and TRBJ1-1, with 7 bases identical to TRBD1. Germline loops: CDR1 MNHEY, CDR2 SVGAGI. The CDR3 is made up of 14 amino acids. The junction had 7 bases not matched to a gene; V was cut back by 2 bases and J by 7 bases. The CDR3 coding sequence is TGTGCCAGCAGTTACCTCGGAGGGGGCGGTGAAGCTTTCTTT. Its protein is CASSYLGGGGEAFF.

This clone was seen a single time. Within the sample, other DNA sequences also encode this same CDR3. This chain connects TRBV5-1 to TRBJ2-6; TRBD1 is a possible D gene (5 bases). Germline V gene lookup returns CDR1 SGHRS and CDR2 YFSETQ. V shed 2 bases and J shed 0 bases, with 9 bases lying between them. The CDR3 totals 16 residues. For the CDR3, the DNA is TGCGCCAGCAGCTTAAGACAGATCTCTGGGGCCAACGTCCTGACTTTC. Protein sequence: CASSLRQISGANVLTF.

This chain connects TRBV6-5 to TRBJ1-1; possibly TRBD1 for D (6 bases). Germline loops: CDR1 MNHEY, CDR2 SVGAGI. The V and J ends lost 5 bases and 0 bases respectively, with 13 bases between them. CDR3 size: 15 residues. The CDR3 sequence is CASSPRDILNTEAFF. The CDR3 bases are TGTGCCAGCAGTCCCCGGGACATATTGAACACTGAAGCTTTCTTT.

This chain uses TRBV7-2 with TRBJ2-6; D possibly corresponds to TRBD2 (5 bases). This CDR3 contains 12 residues. The germline V and J ends were trimmed by 4 bases and 13 bases, with 11 bases remaining between them. Germline CDR1 SGHTA, CDR2 FQGNSA. This CDR3 is CASSSDTGVLTF. The CDR3 region has the DNA TGTGCCAGCAGCTCAGACACGGGGGTCCTGACTTTC.

This chain connects TRBV7-2 to TRBJ2-5; D remains ambiguous. The CDR3 totals 12 residues. The V end lost 7 bases, the J end lost 2 bases, and 8 bases lay between the germline ends. Per the germline V gene, CDR1 is SGHTA and CDR2 is FQGNSA. CDR3 coding DNA: TGTGCCAGCAATCCCGGGCAAGAGACCCAGTACTTC. Its translation: CASNPGQETQYF.

To note about this clone: This specimen includes other DNA sequences encoding the same CDR3. The chain carries TRBV11-2 and TRBJ2-7; D call uncertain. This CDR3 region has 12 residues. Germline V lookup: CDR1 SGHAT, CDR2 FQNNGV. The V gene lost 1 base and the J gene lost 3 bases, with 4 bases spanning the gap. The CDR3 sequence: CASSLGLYEQYF. CDR3 coding DNA: TGTGCCAGCAGCTTAGGCCTCTACGAGCAGTACTTC.

The chain employs TRBV30 and TRBJ2-2; D uncertain. Germline CDR1 is GTSNPN and CDR2 is SVGIG (reference sequence). This CDR3 has 14 residues. Trimming removed 3 bases from V and 1 base from J, with 9 bases in between. Here the CDR3 DNA reads TGTGCCTGGAGGCAGAGCTTGAACACCGGGGAGCTGTTTTTT. Its protein product is CAWRQSLNTGELFF.

With respect to this clone: The missing conserved phenylalanine or tryptophan at the end of this CDR3 makes a read error likely. The CDR3 DNA reads as TGTGCCATCAGTCTCACCGGCGAGCAGTACCTC. This codes for CAISLTGEQYL. V usage is TRBV10-3 and J usage is TRBJ2-7; D not resolved. The CDR3 extends over 11 amino acids. Germline V gives CDR1 ENHRY, CDR2 SYGVKD. V gave up 5 bases and J gave up 6 bases, with 8 bases separating them.

The chain has TRBV9 and TRBJ1-2, with D tentatively TRBD1 (5 bases). V was trimmed by 0 bases and J by 11 bases, leaving 20 bases between them. The CDR3 has 15 residues. Germline CDR1 SGDLS, CDR2 YYNGEE. The chain's CDR3 is CASSVDGREARGYTF. In nucleotides, the CDR3 is TGTGCCAGCAGCGTAGATGGCAGGGAGGCTCGGGGATACACCTTC.

Worth noting for this clone: Other DNA variants within this sample encode the same CDR3. The rearrangement joins TRBV11-2 to TRBJ1-1, with D unclear. The germline CDR1 and CDR2 sequences are SGHAT and FQNNGV. V dropped 1 base and J dropped 5 bases, with 8 bases sitting between them. This CDR3 spans 13 amino acids. The CDR3 bases are TGTGCCAGCAGCTTAGCGGGCGGGACTGAAGCTTTCTTT. Translation: CASSLAGGTEAFF.

J is TRBJ2-5 and V is TRBV27; the D gene is possibly TRBD2 (6 bases). V was cut by 2 bases and J by 5 bases, with 12 bases left in between. The CDR3 has 14 residues. CDR1 is MNHEY and CDR2 is SMNVEV in the germline V gene (reference sequence). For the CDR3, the DNA is TGTGCCAGCAGTTTAAGGAGGGGATGGGAGACCCAGTACTTC. Translated: CASSLRRGWETQYF.

This rearrangement joins TRBV9 to TRBJ2-5, with 11 bases lining up with TRBD2. This CDR3 is 15 amino acids long. Germline V lookup: CDR1 SGDLS, CDR2 YYNGEE. After removal of 1 base from V and 5 bases from J, the junction contained 4 bases not matched to a gene. Here the CDR3 reads CASSVTSGSRETQYF. CDR3 DNA sequence: TGTGCCAGCAGCGTAACTAGCGGGAGCAGGGAGACCCAGTACTTC.

The rearrangement joins TRBV2 to TRBJ2-6; no definite D call. Germline V gives CDR1 SNHLY, CDR2 FYNNEI. The CDR3 runs to 16 residues. The ends were cut back, 3 bases at V and 0 bases at J, with 9 bases in the middle. CDR3 coding DNA: TGTGCCAGCAGTGACGCCGCGCTCTCTGGGGCCAACGTCCTGACTTTC. It is translated as CASSDAALSGANVLTF.

The chain recombines TRBV5-1 with TRBJ2-1, with 16 bases lining up with TRBD2. Germline V gene data show CDR1 as SGHRS and CDR2 as YFSETQ. V lost 4 bases to trimming and J lost 1 base; unmatched junction nucleotides: 8. The CDR3 spans 19 residues. The CDR3 DNA reads TGCGCCAGCAGCCCGGGACTAGCGGGAGGGCCCCCTTCCTACAATGAGCAGTTCTTC. This codes for CASSPGLAGGPPSYNEQFF.

The rearrangement joins TRBV9 to TRBJ2-2; D might be TRBD1 (5 bases). The CDR3 runs 15 residues. Germline V CDR1 and CDR2: SGDLS, YYNGEE. The V gene lost 3 bases and the J gene lost 4 bases, with 13 bases spanning the gap. CDR3 sequence reads: CASSGRVSVTGELFF. As DNA, the CDR3 is TGTGCCAGCAGCGGCAGGGTGTCGGTCACCGGGGAGCTGTTTTTT. The whole variable domain, remainder taken from reference TRBV9 and TRBJ2-2, is DSGVTQTPKHLITATGQRVTLRCSPRSGDLSVYWYQQSLDQGLQFLIQYYNGEERAKGNILERFSAQQFPDLHSELNLSSLELGDSALYFCASSGRVSVTGELFFGEGSRLTVL.